The following is a T cell receptor (beta chain) sequence with its context. In the source study's methods: Amplifying reference gene primers gave estimates of nucleated cell counts. The data were produced by immunoSEQ multiplex PCR, yet TCRdb's version contains in-frame clones alone and is incomplete. Clonal size and the V and J genes are those of that table, whereas D and trimming came from the DNA. Among fewer than 250,000 clones listed, approximately 90% were seen once. CDR1 and CDR2 from the germline V gene are GTSNPN and SVGIG (reference sequence). J gave up 7 bases and V 5 bases, and 8 bases lay outside the gene matches. The CDR3 is made up of 13 amino acids. The sample originates from a study of blood T cell repertoires in COVID-19. Turning to the study itself: T cells, B-cell-depleted T cells, or PBMCs supplied cDNA or gDNA.

Participants reported their clinical history, and cohort assignment relied on those reports. No more than 2 weeks before study entry, exposed participants had met a case of COVID-19. The V gene is TRBV30, the J gene TRBJ1-2, with 9 bases matching TRBD1. Sequenced input: PBMCs or T cells enriched from blood (not recorded which). This receptor was taken from a man aged 50 or older who had been exposed to COVID-19. CDR3 nucleotides: TGTGCCTGGTCCGCGGGACAGGGACTTGGCTACACCTTC. It translates to CAWSAGQGLGYTF.